This is a list of T cell receptor beta chains from one sample in a study of blood T cells in healthy people across ages. TCRdb used MiXCR to reprocess the 5' RACE reads, holding one entry per CDR3 protein. This sample has some 1,000,000 distinct CDR3 sequences, with under 30% found just once. This sample also appeared in a second study, on T cells of mothers and their children.

Sequenced input: blood. The source is a girl aged 2 to 10 in good health. The CDR3 runs from the conserved cysteine through the conserved F or W. Size is stated for part of the rows, as once, few or many counts, or as a class when the clone is expanded.

CDR3,size,V
CASSEAGGPADTQYF,many,TRBV6-4
CASSPMGTNSGSRNNEQFF,-,TRBV4-2
CASYGLAGQDTQYF,few,TRBV5-1
CASSIDTGTPNEQFF,-,TRBV19
CSAEGTAVSYEQYF,-,TRBV20-1
CASSHLGGMIYEQYF,few,TRBV4-1
CSVEVDTAYEQYF,-,TRBV29-1
CASRNREAKNIQYF,few,TRBV10-1
CASSLTSDYGYTF,few,TRBV7-3
CASTSGGGFYNEQFF,-,TRBV5-1
CAAHTLIGVHEQFF,-,TRBV28
CASSVDRDKETQYF,few,TRBV27
CASSQDRGRGDYTF,few,TRBV5-6
CASGGTVRETQYF,-,TRBV12-5
CASSLDLPTQYF,few,TRBV7-9
CASSPLSLGQETQYF,few,TRBV4-1
CATMNQGYGYTF,-,TRBV15
CASSQHTQGTGGYTF,-,TRBV4-3
CSARLGLAEVTDTQYF,few,TRBV20-1
CSAGLSQETQYF,few,TRBV20-1
CSVAGTQTGSKLYNEQFF,few,TRBV29-1
CASSLDGGASGYTF,-,TRBV5-1
CASSLAGVGTNTF,-,TRBV7-2
CASSFPSAGANYEQYF,few,TRBV28
CASSLLPTRETQYF,few,TRBV28
CASTLAPSGYNEQFF,-,TRBV6-2/TRBV6-3
CASKGWGVRGNEQFF,-,TRBV2
CSAPLPRGTEAFF,-,TRBV20-1
CASSESVAGVNEQFF,once,TRBV10-1
CSVRGGAPEQGGKAFF,few,TRBV29-1
CATKLAGGPLEQYF,few,TRBV7-2
CSVGFGGSTDTQYF,-,TRBV29-1
CASSHGPGTEDEKLFF,-,TRBV3-1
CASSQDPGEGTGELFF,few,TRBV4-2
CASSLLAGVAETQYF,-,TRBV7-2
CSARDSEQFF,many,TRBV20-1
CASSDAGAKAFF,-,TRBV6-1
CASSKARAPLIYEQYF,few,TRBV21-1
CASGQTRTEAFF,-,TRBV12-5
CASRGLAGDAGTQYF,once,TRBV5-1
CASSLVGTGRGYTF,-,TRBV5-1
CASSLLATEQFF,few,TRBV28
CASSLSGKSYNEQFF,-,TRBV28
CASSQPAAGPKLFF,-,TRBV4-1
CSARVVGLSYGYTF,few,TRBV20-1
CASSPPLWMSGGSTIYF,-,TRBV12-3/TRBV12-4
CASSHAGGPDTRYF,-,TRBV11-2
CASSQDGAGVNEQYF,many,TRBV4-3
CASSSELGRRNGYTF,-,TRBV5-1
CASSPSGSGELLAQHF,few,TRBV7-9
CSVEASGELFF,-,TRBV29-1
CASRRGDGGGKTQYF,few,TRBV12-3/TRBV12-4
CASSSETGSGTQYF,-,TRBV5-1
CASSFPGTGGRGEQFF,-,TRBV6-5
CAISDGQTPYEQYF,-,TRBV10-3
CASSSFRGTTQETQYF,few,TRBV7-2
CASSTDPGGYNEQFF,few,TRBV7-2
CASSQGVPETQYF,few,TRBV4-1
CASSPDASGGDQETQYF,few,TRBV9
CSALDSGGRGNEQFF,-,TRBV20-1